This T cell receptor beta chain was profiled in a study of CD8+CD57+ T cells in acquired aplastic anemia. Looking at the study overall: Sorted CD4+ and CD8+ cells gave an average of about 3 ug of DNA. There were roughly 9.8 million reads, on average, for CD4+ cells from healthy donors. Study-level findings and limits: Patients versus controls showed no significant CD8+ Simpson's diversity difference. Shared by patients and controls, fewer than 30 CD8+ CDR3s were abundant in patients.

Genomic DNA provided the template from which TCR beta VDJ and CDR3 profiles were obtained. TCRdb itself ran the reads through MiXCR, one entry per CDR3 protein. This table has more than 100,000 distinct CDR3 sequences, 35% to 50% appearing once. This clonotype appeared many times. Its specificity is not known. V was trimmed by 4 bases and J by 6 bases, leaving 19 bases between them. Looked up from germline, CDR1 is MNHNS and CDR2 is SASEGT. The CDR3 is 15 amino acids. Material for sequencing was sorted CD4+, CD8+, or CD8+CD57+ T cells (not recorded which) from PBMCs. The TCR originated in a human donor in good health, serving as a control. The chain recombines TRBV6-1 with TRBJ2-7; perhaps TRBD2 as D (5 bases). The CDR3 DNA follows: TGTGCCAGCAGTGCAACACTCGTCGCGGGCGGCGAGCAGTACTTC. Protein sequence: CASSATLVAGGEQYF.